This T cell receptor beta chain came from a study of blood T cell repertoires in COVID-19. At the level of the study: Donors in the United States, Italy and Spain gave samples during acute or convalescent COVID-19. Sources were T cells, B-cell-depleted T cells, or PBMCs; the material itself was cDNA or gDNA.

The CDR3 sequence is 15 residues long. CDR1 and CDR2 from the germline V gene are SEHNR and FQNEAQ (reference sequence). V lost 4 bases and J lost 3, with 12 bases in between. Original handling: Nucleated cell counts were estimated from reference gene primer amplification. Libraries were prepared by immunoSEQ multiplex PCR; TCRdb keeps only in-frame clonotypes and omits some of them. D and trimming were read from the DNA, whereas the V and J calls and clone size are those reported in that table. The top ten hold around 9% of the sample, which has some 270,000 clones, roughly 86% seen once. The sequence derives from a man aged 40-50 years with active or convalescent COVID-19. Sequences were obtained from peripheral blood. The chain recombines TRBV7-9 with TRBJ1-4, with a possible D match to TRBD1 (6 bases). DNA for the CDR3: TGTGCCAGCAGCTCAGGGGAACAGCCTAATGAAAAACTGTTTTTT. This sequence encodes CASSSGEQPNEKLFF. The whole variable domain, filled in from reference TRBV7-9 and TRBJ1-4, reads DTGVSQNPRHKITKRGQNVTFRCDPISEHNRLYWYRQTLGQGPEFLTYFQNEAQLEKSRLLSDRFSAERPKGSFSTLEIQRTEQGDSAMYLCASSSGEQPNEKLFFGSGTQLSVL.